The rows below give T cell receptor beta chains drawn from one sample of a study of blood T cell repertoires in COVID-19. The protocol was immunoSEQ multiplex PCR, while the TCRdb copy is restricted to in-frame clones and leaves out a portion. The sample lists a few hundred thousand clones, about 79% occurring once. Sequencing was done on a sample of peripheral blood. The origin of the receptors is a man aged 35 to 55 who had recovered from COVID-19. Each CDR3 is given with its conserved first and last residue. D genes are given only for firm matches. The size entry is marked missing in some rows and otherwise reads once, few, many or a size class.

size: NA; V: TRBV27; J: TRBJ1-4; D: TRBD1; CDR3: CASSPWTGEKLFF; DNA: TGTGCCAGCAGTCCGTGGACAGGCGAAAAACTGTTTTTT
size: NA; V: TRBV7-9; J: TRBJ1-1; D: TRBD1; CDR3: CASSLAGTGGTEAFF; DNA: TGTGCCAGCAGCTTAGCCGGGACAGGGGGCACTGAAGCTTTCTTT
size: once; V: TRBV7-2; J: TRBJ1-2; D: NA; CDR3: CASSLAVHGNGYTF; DNA: TGTGCCAGCAGCTTAGCGGTTCACGGGAATGGCTACACCTTC
size: NA; V: TRBV6-5; J: TRBJ2-2; D: TRBD2; CDR3: CASSVSGGAPGELFF; DNA: TGTGCCAGCAGCGTTAGCGGGGGGGCCCCCGGGGAGCTGTTTTTT
size: NA; V: TRBV16; J: TRBJ2-4; D: TRBD1; CDR3: CASTEAVGQGKNIQYF; DNA: TGTGCCAGCACAGAAGCCGTGGGACAGGGGAAAAACATTCAGTACTTC
size: few; V: TRBV11-3; J: TRBJ2-3; D: TRBD2; CDR3: CASSPGLAGLGDTQYF; DNA: TGTGCCAGCAGCCCGGGACTAGCGGGCCTCGGCGATACGCAGTATTTT
size: NA; V: TRBV19; J: TRBJ1-3; D: TRBD1; CDR3: CASSSGTGVGGSGNTIYF; DNA: TGTGCCAGTAGTTCCGGGACAGGGGTAGGAGGCTCTGGAAACACCATATATTTT
size: once; V: TRBV5-4; J: TRBJ2-7; D: NA; CDR3: CASNNLGAYEQYF; DNA: TGTGCCAGCAATAACCTGGGAGCGTACGAGCAGTACTTC
size: NA; V: TRBV9; J: TRBJ2-2; D: NA; CDR3: CASSVTNAGELFF; DNA: TGTGCCAGCAGCGTTACTAACGCCGGGGAGCTGTTTTTT
size: NA; V: TRBV4-3; J: TRBJ2-7; D: TRBD2; CDR3: CASSQGLAGSYEQYF; DNA: TGCGCCAGCAGCCAAGGACTAGCGGGAAGCTACGAGCAGTACTTC
size: once; V: TRBV2; J: TRBJ2-7; D: TRBD1; CDR3: CASRDRTGPLLWF; DNA: TGTGCCAGCAGAGACCGGACAGGGCCTCTCCTTTGGTTC
size: NA; V: TRBV5-1; J: TRBJ1-5; D: NA; CDR3: CASSLASGVGQPQHF; DNA: TGCGCCAGCAGCTTGGCCTCGGGGGTGGGTCAGCCCCAGCATTTT
size: NA; V: TRBV2; J: TRBJ2-7; D: NA; CDR3: CASRKDSSYEQYF; DNA: TGTGCCAGCAGGAAGGACAGTTCCTACGAGCAGTACTTC
size: once; V: TRBV4-1; J: TRBJ2-7; D: NA; CDR3: CASSQVGGRERSEQYF; DNA: TGCGCCAGCAGCCAAGTGGGGGGGCGGGAGCGGAGCGAGCAGTACTTC
size: NA; V: TRBV3-1/TRBV3-2; J: TRBJ2-5; D: NA; CDR3: CASSGGGLETQYF; DNA: TGTGCCAGCAGCGGGGGAGGTTTAGAGACCCAGTACTTC
size: NA; V: TRBV13; J: TRBJ1-1; D: TRBD1; CDR3: CASSPGGTTEAFF; DNA: TGTGCCAGCAGCCCAGGGGGGACCACTGAAGCTTTCTTT
size: NA; V: TRBV18; J: TRBJ1-1; D: NA; CDR3: CASSQQGYTEAFF; DNA: TGTGCCAGCTCACAACAGGGCTACACTGAAGCTTTCTTT
size: NA; V: TRBV6-2/TRBV6-3; J: TRBJ2-5; D: NA; CDR3: CASSWGRETQYF; DNA: TGTGCCAGCAGTTGGGGGCGAGAGACCCAGTACTTC
size: NA; V: TRBV11-3; J: TRBJ2-2; D: NA; CDR3: CASSFRAGELFF; DNA: TGTGCCAGCAGCTTCAGGGCCGGGGAGCTGTTTTTT
size: once; V: TRBV27; J: TRBJ2-1; D: TRBD1; CDR3: CASREGQGSYNEQFF; DNA: TGTGCCAGCAGGGAAGGACAGGGCTCCTACAATGAGCAGTTCTTC
size: NA; V: TRBV6-5; J: TRBJ2-2; D: NA; CDR3: CASSLFAGELFF; DNA: TGTGCCAGCAGCCTCTTCGCCGGGGAGCTGTTTTTT
size: NA; V: TRBV6-6; J: TRBJ2-2; D: NA; CDR3: CASSRDSVTGELFF; DNA: TGTGCCAGCAGTCGGGACTCGGTGACCGGGGAGCTGTTTTTT
size: NA; V: TRBV10-3; J: TRBJ2-7; D: TRBD2; CDR3: CAISRLAGGLYEQYF; DNA: TGTGCCATCAGCAGACTAGCGGGAGGTCTGTACGAGCAGTACTTC
size: NA; V: TRBV11-2; J: TRBJ1-1; D: NA; CDR3: CASSPRAGAEAFF; DNA: TGTGCCAGCAGCCCTCGGGCAGGGGCTGAAGCTTTCTTT
size: NA; V: TRBV7-2; J: TRBJ1-6; D: NA; CDR3: CASSIYLLQDNSPLHF; DNA: TGTGCCAGCAGCATTTATCTTTTACAGGATAATTCACCCCTCCACTTT
size: NA; V: TRBV5-1; J: TRBJ2-3; D: NA; CDR3: CASAGEVFSDTQYF; DNA: TGCGCCAGCGCCGGGGAGGTATTCTCAGATACGCAGTATTTT
size: NA; V: TRBV2; J: TRBJ2-2; D: TRBD2; CDR3: CASMRGLAENTGELFF; DNA: TGTGCCAGCATGAGGGGACTAGCGGAGAACACCGGGGAGCTGTTTTTT
size: NA; V: TRBV5-4; J: TRBJ2-3; D: NA; CDR3: CASSLVGHLTDTQYF; DNA: TGTGCCAGCAGCTTGGTGGGACACCTAACAGATACGCAGTATTTT